The 8 T cell receptor beta chains in this list originate from one sample, sequenced in a study of molecular identifiers for immune sequencing clone quantification. TCRdb re-derived calls from the PCR reads in MiXCR, one entry per CDR3 protein. The data contain 88,000 or so distinct CDR3 sequences, roughly 21% of them singletons. Sequenced: naive CD8+ T cells from blood, with Jurkat cell RNA spiked in. Subset meaning: FACS-sorted CD8+CD4-CCR7+CD45RA+ naive T cells. All receptors come from a human donor in good health. Some libraries in this study had Jurkat cell RNA spiked in.

The table lists this clonotype with many counts. This chain links TRBV7-9 with TRBJ1-3, with a tentative D call TRBD1 (6 bases). The V end lost 8 bases, the J end lost 2 bases, and 13 bases lay between the germline ends. The CDR3 has 14 amino acids. Germline lookup yields CDR1 SEHNR and CDR2 FQNEAQ (reference sequence). CDR3 sequence: CASAHGGTGNTIYF. DNA for the CDR3: TGTGCCAGCGCACACGGGGGCACTGGAAACACCATATATTTT.

Notes on this clonotype: A much larger clonotype is one base distant, so this may be a read error. The chain joins TRBV6-8 to TRBJ1-1; D remains ambiguous. This CDR3 region has 14 residues. Germline CDR1 is MNHGY and CDR2 is SAAAGT. Trimming removed 8 bases at V and 4 bases at J, with 17 bases between. In nucleotides, the CDR3 is TGTGCCAGCCCCTATTACGGAATGAGCACTGAAGCTTTCTTT. This encodes CASPYYGMSTEAFF.

V is TRBV4-1 and J is TRBJ2-7, with a possible D match to TRBD2 (6 bases). Trimming left V 3 bases short and J 0 bases short, with 12 bases between. Germline loops: CDR1 MGHRA, CDR2 YSYEKL. The CDR3 is 15 residues long. As DNA, the CDR3 is TGCGCCAGCAGCCACGCCGGGACTCCCTCCTACGAGCAGTACTTC. This codes for CASSHAGTPSYEQYF.

With regard to this clonotype: This may be a read error: a much more frequent sequence differs by one nucleotide. The rearrangement joins TRBV30 to TRBJ2-7; possibly TRBD2 for D (6 bases). In germline, CDR1 is GTSNPN, CDR2 SVGIG (reference sequence). The V end was cut by 0 bases, the J end by 6 bases, with 12 bases between. The CDR3 totals 13 residues. For the CDR3, the DNA is TGTGCCTGGAGTGTCGCCGGGGGAGGCGAGCAGTACTTC. This translates into CAWSVAGGGEQYF.

The sample holds many counts of this clonotype. The gene calls are TRBV7-9 and TRBJ2-3, with D unresolved. Looked up from germline, CDR1 is SEHNR and CDR2 is FQNEAQ (reference sequence). V lost 5 bases and J 1 base, leaving 10 bases between the germline ends. This CDR3 region has 14 residues. The CDR3 coding sequence is TGTGCCAGCAGCAAAACACAAGGCACAGATACGCAGTATTTT. Translating gives CASSKTQGTDTQYF.

This clonotype was seen repeatedly, ten times or more. The rearrangement links TRBV7-3 to TRBJ2-1; 7 positions agree with TRBD1. Looked up from germline, CDR1 is SGHTA and CDR2 is FQGTGA. The trim removed 4 bases at V and 5 bases at J, leaving 2 bases unmatched. The CDR3 is made up of 13 amino acids. The CDR3 protein is CASSWGQNNEQFF. DNA of the CDR3: TGTGCCAGCAGCTGGGGACAGAACAATGAGCAGTTCTTC.

This clonotype has ten or more counts. The chain uses TRBV9 and TRBJ2-7; 13 nucleotides align to TRBD2. The CDR3 covers 15 residues. The germline V gene has CDR1 SGDLS and CDR2 YYNGEE. V shed 3 bases and J 7 bases; nucleotides not matched to a gene: 7. CDR3 DNA: TGTGCCAGCAGCGCGTCCGGACTAGCGGGGGATGAGCAGTACTTC. Its protein is CASSASGLAGDEQYF. Filled out from reference TRBV9 and TRBJ2-7, the complete variable domain reads DSGVTQTPKHLITATGQRVTLRCSPRSGDLSVYWYQQSLDQGLQFLIQYYNGEERAKGNILERFSAQQFPDLHSELNLSSLELGDSALYFCASSASGLAGDEQYFGPGTRLTVT.

Comments on this clonotype: This sequence may be a read error, since a much larger clone differs from it by one base. V gene TRBV29-1 combines with J gene TRBJ2-3; 14 bases are shared with TRBD2. Trimming removed 2 bases from V and 14 bases from J; junction bases left unmatched: 9. The CDR3 loop spans 14 amino acids. The V gene's germline CDR1 is SQVTM and CDR2 ANQGSEA. The CDR3 region is CSVEWGLAGDSRYF. CDR3 bases: TGCAGCGTTGAATGGGGACTAGCGGGAGATTCGCGGTATTTT.